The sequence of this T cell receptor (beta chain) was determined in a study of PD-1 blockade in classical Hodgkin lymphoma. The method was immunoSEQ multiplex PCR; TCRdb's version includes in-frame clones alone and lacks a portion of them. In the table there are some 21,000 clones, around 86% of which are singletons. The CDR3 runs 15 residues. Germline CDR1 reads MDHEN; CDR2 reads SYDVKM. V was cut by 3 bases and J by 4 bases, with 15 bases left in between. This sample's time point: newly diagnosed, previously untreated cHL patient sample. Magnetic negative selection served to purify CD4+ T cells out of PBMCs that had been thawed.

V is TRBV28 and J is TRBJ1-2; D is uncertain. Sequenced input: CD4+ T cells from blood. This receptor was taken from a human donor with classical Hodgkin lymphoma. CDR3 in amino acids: CASSFNMGPGYGYTF. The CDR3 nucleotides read TGTGCCAGCAGTTTTAATATGGGTCCAGGCTATGGCTACACCTTC.